This T cell receptor beta chain was found in a study of blood T cell repertoires in COVID-19. Study background: The cDNA or gDNA used as material had been derived from T cells, B-cell-depleted T cells, or PBMCs.

Germline CDR1 is LGHNT and CDR2 is FRNRAP. CDR3 length equals 16 residues. V lost 0 bases to trimming and J lost 5 bases; unmatched junction nucleotides: 6. This clone was detected a few times. Clones were read by immunoSEQ multiplex PCR, and TCRdb kept only the in-frame ones, dropping some. The sample holds roughly 180,000 clones, approximately 81% seen once. Sequencing used peripheral blood. The chain couples TRBV12-5 to TRBJ1-1; 10 nucleotides align to TRBD1. The sequence was collected from a woman aged 80 or over with active or convalescent COVID-19. CDR3: CASGLVLTGGKTEAFF. CDR3 nucleotide sequence: TGTGCTAGTGGTTTGGTACTGACAGGGGGCAAGACTGAAGCTTTCTTT.